This is a list of T cell receptor beta chains from one sample in a study of blood T cell repertoires in COVID-19. Sequencing was performed with immunoSEQ multiplex PCR; in TCRdb, only in-frame clones are kept and a portion is missing. The data contain about 260,000 clones, nearly 90% of them singletons. The sample comprised peripheral blood. The receptors were gathered from a human donor in a cohort sampled during active COVID-19. Both conserved end residues are part of each CDR3. A D gene is named only where the DNA matches it firmly. Clone size is given for some rows only: seen once, a few or many times, or a class if the clone is expanded.

j_call | clone_size | d_call | v_call | cdr3_nt | cdr3_aa
TRBJ2-1 | NA | NA | TRBV24-1 | TGTGCCACCAGTGATTCCCCTAGCCGCCCCCGCAATGAGCAGTTCTTC | CATSDSPSRPRNEQFF
TRBJ1-6 | NA | TRBD1 | TRBV5-8 | TGTGCCAGCAGCCGGGGACAGAATAATTCACCCCTCCACTTT | CASSRGQNNSPLHF
TRBJ2-1 | NA | NA | TRBV29-1 | TGCAGCGTGGGCCCAGGGTTAAGCTCCTACAATGAGCAGTTCTTC | CSVGPGLSSYNEQFF
TRBJ2-7 | NA | NA | TRBV19 | TGTGCCAGTAGTAATGCCCCACAGGGGGGGAGCGAGCAGTACTTC | CASSNAPQGGSEQYF
TRBJ2-7 | NA | TRBD1 | TRBV18 | TGTGCCAGCTCAAGAGGACAGGGAGGAGTCGACGAGCAGTACTTC | CASSRGQGGVDEQYF
TRBJ2-7 | few | TRBD1 | TRBV25-1 | TGTGCCAGCAGTGAGAGACCGGGACAGGGCTACGAGCAGTACTTC | CASSERPGQGYEQYF
TRBJ1-6 | once | TRBD1 | TRBV3-1/TRBV3-2 | TGTGCCAGCAGCACCCAACAGGGGGCTGGTTCACCCCTCCACTTT | CASSTQQGAGSPLHF
TRBJ1-2 | once | NA | TRBV9 | TGTGCCAGCAGCGGCCTAGACTACACCTTC | CASSGLDYTF
TRBJ2-2 | NA | NA | TRBV2 | TGTGCCAGCAGTGATCGAAAGGGTCGCCGGGGCACCGGGGAGCTGTTTTTT | CASSDRKGRRGTGELFF
TRBJ2-3 | NA | NA | TRBV6-2/TRBV6-3 | TGTGCCAGCAGTTACGACAGGGCGAGCGGGGGTTATACGCAGTATTTT | CASSYDRASGGYTQYF
TRBJ2-7 | NA | TRBD2 | TRBV28 | TGTGCCAGCAGTCTTACCCCACGGGGGGTGGAGCAGTACTTC | CASSLTPRGVEQYF
TRBJ2-7 | NA | TRBD2 | TRBV27 | TGTGCCAGCAGTTTTCTAGCGGGGGACTACGAGCAGTACTTC | CASSFLAGDYEQYF
TRBJ2-7 | NA | NA | TRBV4-3 | TGCGCCAGCAGCCATAGGGACAAGACCTACGAGCAGTACTTC | CASSHRDKTYEQYF
TRBJ1-1 | NA | NA | TRBV27 | TGTGCCAGCAGTTTTGCCCCTGCGACTGAAGCTTTCTTT | CASSFAPATEAFF
TRBJ2-1 | NA | TRBD2 | TRBV5-6 | TGTGCCAGCAGCTGGCGACTAGCCGTTTACTCCTACAATGAGCAGTTCTTC | CASSWRLAVYSYNEQFF
TRBJ2-7 | NA | TRBD1 | TRBV6-5 | TGTGCCAGCAGTTACTCTCAGGGACAGGGTGGCTACGAGCAGTACTTC | CASSYSQGQGGYEQYF
TRBJ1-5 | NA | TRBD1 | TRBV19 | TGTGCCAGTAGTGACAGGGTTGATCAGCCCCAGCATTTT | CASSDRVDQPQHF
TRBJ2-7 | NA | NA | TRBV21-1 | TGTGCCAGCAGCAAAGACACAGGGCCCGACTACGAGCAGTACTTC | CASSKDTGPDYEQYF
TRBJ1-1 | NA | TRBD1 | TRBV30 | TGTGCCTGGAGCCCAACGGGGGACAGGGCACACATGAACACTGAAGCTTTCTTT | CAWSPTGDRAHMNTEAFF
TRBJ1-5 | NA | NA | TRBV4-3 | TGCGCCAGCAGCCAAGATCTAGGCGCGACCATTAGCAATCAGCCCCAGCATTTT | CASSQDLGATISNQPQHF
TRBJ1-4 | NA | TRBD1 | TRBV6-5 | TGTGCCAGCAGTTACTCGGGACAGGGTAATGAAAAACTGTTTTTT | CASSYSGQGNEKLFF
TRBJ2-7 | NA | NA | TRBV12-3/TRBV12-4 | TGTGCCAGCAGCGGTAGCAGCTACGAGCAGTACTTC | CASSGSSYEQYF
TRBJ2-5 | NA | NA | TRBV18 | TGTGCCAGCTCACCTGCCTCAGTGACCCAGTACTTC | CASSPASVTQYF
TRBJ2-1 | NA | NA | TRBV30 | TGTGCCTGGAGTGTAACAACTAGCGAGCAGTTCTTC | CAWSVTTSEQFF
TRBJ2-7 | NA | TRBD1 | TRBV6-4 | TGTGCCAGCGCTAGGACAGGGCATGGGGACGAGCAGTACTTC | CASARTGHGDEQYF
TRBJ2-1 | NA | TRBD2 | TRBV7-7 | TGTGCTAGCAGCTTATCTCCTAGCGGCGTAAATGAGCAGTTCTTC | CASSLSPSGVNEQFF
TRBJ1-6 | NA | TRBD1 | TRBV7-9 | TGTGCCAGCAGCTATGGACAGGCAGGTTCACCCCTCCACTTT | CASSYGQAGSPLHF
TRBJ2-7 | NA | NA | TRBV6-5 | TGTGCCAGCAGTCGGATAGGGGCCGGCGAGCAGTACTTC | CASSRIGAGEQYF
TRBJ1-6 | NA | TRBD1 | TRBV30 | TGTGCCTCCCAGGGGGGAGGAGATTCACCCCTCCACTTT | CASQGGGDSPLHF
TRBJ2-1 | NA | TRBD2 | TRBV4-3 | TGCGCCAGCAGCCAAGAGGCCGGTAGCGGGAACTACAATGAGCAGTTCTTC | CASSQEAGSGNYNEQFF
TRBJ2-1 | NA | TRBD2 | TRBV28 | TGTGCCAGCAGTCGCGGGAGTTCCTACAATGAGCAGTTCTTC | CASSRGSSYNEQFF
TRBJ2-1 | NA | TRBD2 | TRBV28 | TGTGCCAGCAGGGGACTAGCGGGAGGGCCCACCGATGAGCAGTTCTTC | CASRGLAGGPTDEQFF
TRBJ2-1 | NA | TRBD2 | TRBV6-2/TRBV6-3 | TGTGCCAGCAGTTACTCCGGGACTAGCGCCTACAATGAGCAGTTCTTC | CASSYSGTSAYNEQFF
TRBJ1-6 | NA | TRBD1 | TRBV18 | TGTGCCAGCTCACCGGCCGGGACAGGGACCTCCTATAATTCACCCCTCCACTTT | CASSPAGTGTSYNSPLHF
TRBJ2-5 | NA | NA | TRBV6-2/TRBV6-3 | TGTGCCAGCAGTCTTCTAGGGGGAGAGACCCAGTACTTC | CASSLLGGETQYF
TRBJ2-3 | NA | TRBD2 | TRBV19 | TGTGCCAGTGGGAGACTAGCGGGGGACACAGATACGCAGTATTTT | CASGRLAGDTDTQYF
TRBJ2-7 | NA | NA | TRBV4-3 | TGCGCCAGCAGCCAAGAGTTAAACCCAGGAGGCGAGCAGTACTTC | CASSQELNPGGEQYF
TRBJ2-2 | NA | TRBD2 | TRBV7-8 | TGTGCCACCCACCTAGCGGGGGGGCTCACCGGGGAGCTGTTTTTT | CATHLAGGLTGELFF
TRBJ2-7 | NA | NA | TRBV9 | TGTGCCAGCAGCCCCCTGGGCCCTCCTTCCTACGAGCAGTACTTC | CASSPLGPPSYEQYF
TRBJ1-5 | NA | NA | TRBV15 | TGTGCCACCAGCATTGAGGGCAATCAGCCCCAGCATTTT | CATSIEGNQPQHF
TRBJ1-2 | few | NA | TRBV29-1 | TGCAGCGTTGAGAGCGGGAGAGGTGGCTACACCTTC | CSVESGRGGYTF
TRBJ2-7 | NA | TRBD2 | TRBV6-2/TRBV6-3 | TGTGCCAGCAGCCCCATCGGGACTAGCGGAGGGGGGGGCTACGAGCAGTACTTC | CASSPIGTSGGGGYEQYF
TRBJ2-7 | once | TRBD1 | TRBV6-6 | TGTGCCAGCAGGGACAGGGGGGCCCTTTACGAGCAGTACTTC | CASRDRGALYEQYF
TRBJ2-1 | NA | TRBD2 | TRBV7-3 | TGTGCCAGCAGCTTAATGGGTGGAGCGGGAACTAGGAATGAGCAGTTCTTC | CASSLMGGAGTRNEQFF
TRBJ1-1 | NA | TRBD1 | TRBV5-1 | TGCGCCAGCAGCGCCCGACAGGGGATGAACACTGAAGCTTTCTTT | CASSARQGMNTEAFF
TRBJ2-7 | NA | TRBD1 | TRBV2 | TGTGCCAGCTCTATGGGACAGGGAGTTTACGAGCAGTACTTC | CASSMGQGVYEQYF